This TCR beta chain appears in the sequencing data of a study of cytomegalovirus exposure and HLA in healthy donors. Study details: Around 89 million unique TCRs from HLA-typed donors made up an early data release.

Concerning this clone itself: Its antigen is unknown.

The V end was cut by 5 bases, the J end by 4 bases, with 14 bases between. This CDR3 is 14 amino acids long. The germline CDR1 and CDR2 sequences are SGHDN and FVKESK. Study-wide results and caveats: Relative to equally common others, HLA-associated TCR beta chains showed greater clonal expansion in a later analysis. Later analysis demonstrated an association between a missense DCLRE1C variant and TCR beta V- and J-gene trimming. Reports credit the classifier with highly specific, highly sensitive diagnosis of cytomegalovirus status.

The PCR employed 60 Vbeta primers together with 13 Jbeta primers. Repertoires were generated with immunoSEQ multiplex PCR, while TCRdb's copy carries only in-frame clones and drops some. Among approximately 170,000 clones, about 84% were seen once, and the ten largest hold under 1.5%. This rearrangement joins TRBV14 to TRBJ1-1, with TRBD1 as a possible D gene (5 bases). Sequencing used PBMCs. This sequence was found in a man aged 50-59 years in good health and CMV-seropositive. The CDR3 sequence: CASSFLGLGTEAFF. The CDR3 DNA follows: TGTGCCAGCAGCTTTCTGGGGCTGGGCACTGAAGCTTTCTTT.